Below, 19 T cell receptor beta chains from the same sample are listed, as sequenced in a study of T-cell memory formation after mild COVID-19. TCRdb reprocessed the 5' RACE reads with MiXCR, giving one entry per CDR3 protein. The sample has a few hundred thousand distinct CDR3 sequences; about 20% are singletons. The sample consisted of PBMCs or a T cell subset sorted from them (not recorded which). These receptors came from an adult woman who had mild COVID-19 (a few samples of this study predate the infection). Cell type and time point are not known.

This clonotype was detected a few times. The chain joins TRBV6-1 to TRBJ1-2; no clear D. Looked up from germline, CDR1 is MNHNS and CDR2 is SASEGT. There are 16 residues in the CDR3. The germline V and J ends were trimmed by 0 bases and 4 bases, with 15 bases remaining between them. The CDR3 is CASSEAGIVSVYGYTF. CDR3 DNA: TGTGCCAGCAGTGAAGCGGGGATCGTTAGTGTCTATGGCTACACCTTC.

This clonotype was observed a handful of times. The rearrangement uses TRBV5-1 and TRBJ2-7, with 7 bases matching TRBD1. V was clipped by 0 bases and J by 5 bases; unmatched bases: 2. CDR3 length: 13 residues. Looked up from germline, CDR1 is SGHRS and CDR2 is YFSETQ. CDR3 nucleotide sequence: TGCGCCAGCAGCTTGGTACAGGGGAACGAGCAGTACTTC. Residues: CASSLVQGNEQYF.

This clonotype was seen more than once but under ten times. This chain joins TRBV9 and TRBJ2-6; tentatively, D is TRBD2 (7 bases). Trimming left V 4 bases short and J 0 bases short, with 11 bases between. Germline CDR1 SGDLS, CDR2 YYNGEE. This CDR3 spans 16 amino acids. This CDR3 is CASSWRGGSGANVLTF. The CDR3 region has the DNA TGTGCCAGCAGCTGGAGGGGGGGCTCTGGGGCCAACGTCCTGACTTTC.

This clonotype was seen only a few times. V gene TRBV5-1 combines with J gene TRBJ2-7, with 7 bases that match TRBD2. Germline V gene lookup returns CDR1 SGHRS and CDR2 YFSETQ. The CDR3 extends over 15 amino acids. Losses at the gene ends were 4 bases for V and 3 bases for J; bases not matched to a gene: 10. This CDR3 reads CASSPPGKRDYEQYF. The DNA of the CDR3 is TGCGCCAGCAGCCCTCCCGGAAAGCGGGACTACGAGCAGTACTTC.

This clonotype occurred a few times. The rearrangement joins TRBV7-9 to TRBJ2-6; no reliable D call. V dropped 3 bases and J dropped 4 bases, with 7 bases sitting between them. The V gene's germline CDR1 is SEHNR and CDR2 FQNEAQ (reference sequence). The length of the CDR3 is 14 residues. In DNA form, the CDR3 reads TGTGCCAGCAGCTTCGAAGCGGGGGCCAACGTCCTGACTTTC. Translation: CASSFEAGANVLTF.

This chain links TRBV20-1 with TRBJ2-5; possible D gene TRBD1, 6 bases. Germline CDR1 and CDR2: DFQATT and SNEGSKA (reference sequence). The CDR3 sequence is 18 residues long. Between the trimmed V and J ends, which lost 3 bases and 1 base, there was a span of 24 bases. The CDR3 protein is CSARLSPPGTTGQETQYF. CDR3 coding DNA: TGCAGTGCTAGGTTATCGCCTCCCGGGACAACAGGCCAAGAGACCCAGTACTTC.

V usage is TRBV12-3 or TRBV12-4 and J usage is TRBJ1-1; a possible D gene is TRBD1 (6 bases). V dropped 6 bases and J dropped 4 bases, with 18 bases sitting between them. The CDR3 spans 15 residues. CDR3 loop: CASRSQGQGFTEAFF. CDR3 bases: TGTGCCAGCAGGTCCCAAGGGCAGGGGTTCACTGAAGCTTTCTTT.

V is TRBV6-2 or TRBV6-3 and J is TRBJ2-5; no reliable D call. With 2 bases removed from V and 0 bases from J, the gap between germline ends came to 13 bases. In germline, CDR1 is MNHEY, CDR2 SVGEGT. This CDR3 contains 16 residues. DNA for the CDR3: TGTGCCAGCAGTTACACCGCCGACGGGTACCAAGAGACCCAGTACTTC. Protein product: CASSYTADGYQETQYF.

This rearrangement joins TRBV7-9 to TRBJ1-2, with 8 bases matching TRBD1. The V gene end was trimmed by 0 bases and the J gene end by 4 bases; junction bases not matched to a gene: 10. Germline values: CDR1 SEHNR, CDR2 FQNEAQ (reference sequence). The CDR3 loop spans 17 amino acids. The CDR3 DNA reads TGTGCCAGCAGCTTAGCCCCCCGACAGGGGACATTCTATGGCTACACCTTC. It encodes CASSLAPRQGTFYGYTF.

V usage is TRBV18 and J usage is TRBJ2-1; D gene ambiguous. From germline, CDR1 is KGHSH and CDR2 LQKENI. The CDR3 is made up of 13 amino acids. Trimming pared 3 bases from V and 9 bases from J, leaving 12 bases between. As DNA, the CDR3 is TGTGCCAGCTCACCCCGAGAAAATAGTGAGCAGTTCTTC. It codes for CASSPRENSEQFF.

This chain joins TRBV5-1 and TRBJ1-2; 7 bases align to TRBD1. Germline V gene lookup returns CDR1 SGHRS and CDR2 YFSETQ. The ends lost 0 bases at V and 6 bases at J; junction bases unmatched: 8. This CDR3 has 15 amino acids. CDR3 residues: CASSLVGGGLNGYTF. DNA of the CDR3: TGCGCCAGCAGCTTGGTCGGAGGGGGCCTGAATGGCTACACCTTC.

In nucleotides, the CDR3 is TGCAGTGCTAATCAACCGGGACAGGAAGCTTTCTTT. Residues: CSANQPGQEAFF. The rearrangement joins TRBV20-1 to TRBJ1-1; 7 bases align to TRBD1. Germline V gives CDR1 DFQATT, CDR2 SNEGSKA (reference sequence). This CDR3 is 12 amino acids long. After removal of 4 bases from V and 8 bases from J, the junction contained 7 bases not matched to a gene.

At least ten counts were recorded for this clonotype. CDR3 nucleotides: TGTGCCAGCAGTACTGACAGGGGCTCCTACAATGAGCAGTTCTTC. This gives the protein CASSTDRGSYNEQFF. The chain recombines TRBV7-2 with TRBJ2-1; 8 bases line up with TRBD1. The CDR3 is 15 residues long. The germline V gene has CDR1 SGHTA and CDR2 FQGNSA. V was clipped by 6 bases and J by 0 bases; unmatched bases: 4.

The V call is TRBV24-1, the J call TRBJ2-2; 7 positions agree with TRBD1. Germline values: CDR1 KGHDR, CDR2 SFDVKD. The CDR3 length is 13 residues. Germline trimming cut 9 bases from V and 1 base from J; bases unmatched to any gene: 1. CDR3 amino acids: CATGTENTGELFF. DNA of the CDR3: TGTGCCACCGGGACAGAGAACACCGGGGAGCTGTTTTTT.

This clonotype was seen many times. CDR3 sequence: CASSQTDTQYF. The CDR3 coding sequence is TGTGCCAGCAGCCAGACAGATACGCAGTATTTT. The rearrangement links TRBV6-6 to TRBJ2-3; D call uncertain. Germline assignment: CDR1 MNHNY and CDR2 SVGAGI (reference sequence). With 6 bases removed from V and 3 bases from J, the gap between germline ends came to 4 bases. The length of the CDR3 is 11 residues.

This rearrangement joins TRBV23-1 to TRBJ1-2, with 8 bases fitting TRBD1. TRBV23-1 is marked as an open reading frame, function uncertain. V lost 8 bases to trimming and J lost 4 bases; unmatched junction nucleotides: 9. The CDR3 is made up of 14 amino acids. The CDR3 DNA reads TGCGCCAGCTGCACCCAGGGGGCTTCCTATGGCTACACCTTC. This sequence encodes CASCTQGASYGYTF.

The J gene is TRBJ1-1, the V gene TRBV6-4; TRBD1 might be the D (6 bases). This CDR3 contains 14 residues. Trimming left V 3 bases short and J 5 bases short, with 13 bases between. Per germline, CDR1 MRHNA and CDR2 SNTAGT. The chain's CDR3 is CASSEQGVGTEAFF. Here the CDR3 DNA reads TGTGCCAGCAGTGAACAGGGCGTAGGGACTGAAGCTTTCTTT.

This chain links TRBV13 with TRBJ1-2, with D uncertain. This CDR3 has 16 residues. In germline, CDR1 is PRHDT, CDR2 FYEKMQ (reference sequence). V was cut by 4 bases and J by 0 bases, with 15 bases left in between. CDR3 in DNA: TGTGCCAGCAGCTCAGTGGAGACGAGAGCTAACTATGGCTACACCTTC. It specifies CASSSVETRANYGYTF.

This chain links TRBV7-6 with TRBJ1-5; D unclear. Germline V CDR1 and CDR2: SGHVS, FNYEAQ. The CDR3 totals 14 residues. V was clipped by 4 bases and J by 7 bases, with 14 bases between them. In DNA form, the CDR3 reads TGTGCCAGCAGCTCAGAAGCAGGACGGCAGCCCCAGCATTTT. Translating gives CASSSEAGRQPQHF.